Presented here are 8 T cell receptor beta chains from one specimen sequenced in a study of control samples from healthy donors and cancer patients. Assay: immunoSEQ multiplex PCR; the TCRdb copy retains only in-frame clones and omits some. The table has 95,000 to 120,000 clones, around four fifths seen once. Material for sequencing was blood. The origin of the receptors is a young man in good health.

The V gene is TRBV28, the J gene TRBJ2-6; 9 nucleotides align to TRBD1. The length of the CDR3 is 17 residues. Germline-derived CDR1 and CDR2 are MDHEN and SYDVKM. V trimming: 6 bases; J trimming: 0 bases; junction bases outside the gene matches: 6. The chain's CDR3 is CASRRTGVISGANVLTF. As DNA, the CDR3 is TGTGCCAGCAGGCGGACAGGGGTTATCTCTGGGGCCAACGTCCTGACTTTC.

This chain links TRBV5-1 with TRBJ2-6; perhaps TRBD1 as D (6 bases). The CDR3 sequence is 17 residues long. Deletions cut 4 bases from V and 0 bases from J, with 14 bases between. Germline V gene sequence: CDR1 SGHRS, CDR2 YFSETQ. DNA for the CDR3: TGCGCCAGCAGCCCTAGGACAGCTATCTCTGGGGCCAACGTCCTGACTTTC. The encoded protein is CASSPRTAISGANVLTF.

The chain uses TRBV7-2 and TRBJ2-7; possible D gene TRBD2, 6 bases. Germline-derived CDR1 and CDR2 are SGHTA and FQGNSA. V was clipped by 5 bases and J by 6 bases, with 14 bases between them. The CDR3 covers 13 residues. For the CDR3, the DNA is TGTGCCAGCAGCCGTCCCGGGACTGTCGAGCAGTACTTC. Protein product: CASSRPGTVEQYF.

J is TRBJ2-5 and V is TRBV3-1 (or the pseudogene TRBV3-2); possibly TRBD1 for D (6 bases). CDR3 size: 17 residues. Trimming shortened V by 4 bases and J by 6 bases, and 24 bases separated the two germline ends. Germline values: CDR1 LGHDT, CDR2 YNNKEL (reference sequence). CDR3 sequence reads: CASSPSVQGRIGKTQYF. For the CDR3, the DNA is TGTGCCAGCAGCCCGTCGGTCCAGGGGAGAATCGGGAAGACCCAGTACTTC.

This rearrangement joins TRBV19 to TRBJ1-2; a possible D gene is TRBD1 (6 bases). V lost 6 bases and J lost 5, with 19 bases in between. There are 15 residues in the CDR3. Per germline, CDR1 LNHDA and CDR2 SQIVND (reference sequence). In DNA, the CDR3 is TGTGCCAGTAGAGAGGAGAACAGGGTCGGGTATGGCTACACCTTC. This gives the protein CASREENRVGYGYTF. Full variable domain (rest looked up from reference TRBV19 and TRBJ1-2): DGGITQSPKYLFRKEGQNVTLSCEQNLNHDAMYWYRQDPGQGLRLIYYSQIVNDFQKGDIAEGYSVSREKKESFPLTVTSAQKNPTAFYLCASREENRVGYGYTFGSGTRLTVV.

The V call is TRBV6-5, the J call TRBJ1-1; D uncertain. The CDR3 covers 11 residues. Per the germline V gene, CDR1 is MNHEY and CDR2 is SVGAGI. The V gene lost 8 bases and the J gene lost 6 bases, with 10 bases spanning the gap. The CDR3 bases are TGTGCCAGCGGACCATCGGCTGAAGCTTTCTTT. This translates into CASGPSAEAFF.

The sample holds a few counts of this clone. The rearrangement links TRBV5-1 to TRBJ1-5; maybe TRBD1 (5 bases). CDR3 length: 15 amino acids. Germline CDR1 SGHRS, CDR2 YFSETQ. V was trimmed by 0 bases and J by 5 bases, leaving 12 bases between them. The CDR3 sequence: CASSLDVGVDQPQHF. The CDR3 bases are TGCGCCAGCAGCTTGGACGTAGGGGTAGATCAGCCCCAGCATTTT.

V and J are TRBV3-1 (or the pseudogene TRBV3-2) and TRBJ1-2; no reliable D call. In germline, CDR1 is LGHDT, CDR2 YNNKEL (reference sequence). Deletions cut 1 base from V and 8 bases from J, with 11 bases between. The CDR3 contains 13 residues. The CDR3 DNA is TGTGCCAGCAGCCAAGGTGGGGTAGGAGGCTACACCTTC. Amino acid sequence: CASSQGGVGGYTF.